This T cell receptor beta chain was sequenced during a study of identical twins. The authors used template switching to add a universal primer site and gave cDNA unique molecular identifiers. In TCRdb, the 5' RACE reads were re-called with MiXCR into one record per CDR3 protein. The sample consists of 500,000 to 650,000 distinct CDR3 sequences, roughly 7.2% of them appearing once. This clonotype was seen a few times. Antigen: not known. Study-wide points: The study based its conclusions on cross-sectional statistical analysis and did not follow the same donors. For zero-insertion analyses, partial confounding could come from invariant MAIT and iNKT cells.

Germline CDR1 SGHRS, CDR2 YFSETQ. This CDR3 region has 17 residues. The V and J ends lost 1 base and 0 bases respectively, with 14 bases between them. These records were also assigned to another study, of yellow fever vaccine responses in identical twins. From that study: Twins' T cell vaccine responses reportedly looked partly convergent, partly personalized.

The chain couples TRBV5-1 to TRBJ2-1; D might be TRBD2 (6 bases). The receptor comes from a woman in her late teens or twenties in good health. The material sequenced was PBMCs. The CDR3 nucleotides read TGCGCCAGCAGCTTGTCTGGCGGGGCCTACTCCTACAATGAGCAGTTCTTC. It yields the protein CASSLSGGAYSYNEQFF.